This T cell receptor (beta chain) originates from a study of T cells after yellow fever vaccination. The CDR3 totals 13 residues. Per germline, CDR1 SEHNR and CDR2 FQNEAQ (reference sequence). Germline trimming cut 4 bases from V and 3 bases from J; bases unmatched to any gene: 3. Findings of the study overall: Faster peaking, at day 5 versus 15, marked a secondary response that was weaker. Reappearance after the booster was observed for most primary-vaccination clones (roughly 97% CD4, over 70% CD8).

Comment on this clonotype: Its antigen remains unidentified.

As TCR cDNA was made by 5'RACE template switching, a universal primer site and UMIs were added. TCRdb used MiXCR to reprocess the 5' RACE reads, holding one entry per CDR3 protein. This table holds under 550,000 distinct CDR3 sequences, 21% found once. This rearrangement joins TRBV7-9 to TRBJ2-7; 7 bases map to TRBD1. The starting material was PBMCs, obtained roughly 20 days after the first yellow fever vaccination. The sequence came from a man aged 18 to 30 who received the YFV17D yellow fever vaccine. CDR3 region: CASSWDSNYEQYF. CDR3 bases: TGTGCCAGCAGCTGGGACAGCAACTACGAGCAGTACTTC. The full variable domain, its missing parts supplied by reference TRBV7-9 and TRBJ2-7, is DTGVSQNPRHKITKRGQNVTFRCDPISEHNRLYWYRQTLGQGPEFLTYFQNEAQLEKSRLLSDRFSAERPKGSFSTLEIQRTEQGDSAMYLCASSWDSNYEQYFGPGTRLTVT.